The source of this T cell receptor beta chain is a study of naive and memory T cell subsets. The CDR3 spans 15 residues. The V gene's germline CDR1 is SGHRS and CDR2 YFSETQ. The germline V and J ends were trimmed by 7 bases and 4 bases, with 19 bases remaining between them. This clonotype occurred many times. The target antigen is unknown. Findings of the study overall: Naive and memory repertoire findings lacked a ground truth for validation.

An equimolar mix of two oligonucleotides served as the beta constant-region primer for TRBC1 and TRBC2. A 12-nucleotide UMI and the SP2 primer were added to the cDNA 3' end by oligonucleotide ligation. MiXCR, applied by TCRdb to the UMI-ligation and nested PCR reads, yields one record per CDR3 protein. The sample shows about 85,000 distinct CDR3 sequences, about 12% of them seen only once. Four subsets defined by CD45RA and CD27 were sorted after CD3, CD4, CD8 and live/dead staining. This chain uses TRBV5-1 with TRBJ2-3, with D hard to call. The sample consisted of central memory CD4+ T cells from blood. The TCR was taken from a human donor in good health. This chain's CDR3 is CASGPGDVPADTQYF. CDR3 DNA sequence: TGCGCCAGCGGCCCCGGAGACGTTCCCGCAGATACGCAGTATTTT.